Below, 9 T cell receptor beta chains from the same sample are listed, as sequenced in a study of cytomegalovirus exposure and HLA in healthy donors. Both 60 Vbeta primers and 13 Jbeta primers went into the PCR. The protocol was immunoSEQ multiplex PCR, while the TCRdb copy is restricted to in-frame clones and leaves out a portion. The data show fewer than 150,000 clones, with around 80% seen just once and about 2.5% held by the top ten. The material sequenced was PBMCs. The receptor set was obtained from a woman between 40 and 50 years old in good health and CMV-seropositive.

The chain recombines TRBV2 with TRBJ1-2, with 9 bases matching TRBD1. Losses at the gene ends were 6 bases for V and 5 bases for J; bases not matched to a gene: 10. Germline CDR1 is SNHLY and CDR2 is FYNNEI. CDR3 size: 15 residues. CDR3 amino acids: CASREPTGGAYGYTF. For the CDR3, the DNA is TGTGCCAGCAGAGAGCCGACAGGGGGGGCATATGGCTACACCTTC. Looking up the rest from reference TRBV2 and TRBJ1-2 gives the full variable domain: EPEVTQTPSHQVTQMGQEVILRCVPISNHLYFYWYRQILGQKVEFLVSFYNNEISEKSEIFDDQFSVERPDGSNFTLKIRSTKLEDSAMYFCASREPTGGAYGYTFGSGTRLTVV.

DNA for the CDR3: TGTGCCAGCAGCTTAGTTCAGGGAAGCTCCTATAATTCACCCCTCCACTTT. Translating it yields CASSLVQGSSYNSPLHF. This sequence joins TRBV7-9 and TRBJ1-6, with TRBD1 as a possible D gene (5 bases). The CDR3 extends over 17 amino acids. With 1 base removed from V and 0 bases from J, the gap between germline ends came to 10 bases. Germline CDR1 is SEHNR and CDR2 is FQNEAQ (reference sequence).

This chain joins TRBV7-9 and TRBJ2-6, with a tentative D call TRBD1 (6 bases). Germline loops: CDR1 SEHNR, CDR2 FQNEAQ (reference sequence). The CDR3 is 19 residues long. V was shortened by 1 base and J by 0 bases, with 16 bases between the two germline ends. CDR3 sequence (DNA): TGTGCCAGCAGCTTAGAAAGACAGGCCCCTAGCTCTGGGGCCAACGTCCTGACTTTC. It specifies CASSLERQAPSSGANVLTF. The full variable domain, completed using reference TRBV7-9 and TRBJ2-6, is DTGVSQNPRHKITKRGQNVTFRCDPISEHNRLYWYRQTLGQGPEFLTYFQNEAQLEKSRLLSDRFSAERPKGSFSTLEIQRTEQGDSAMYLCASSLERQAPSSGANVLTFGAGSRLTVL.

The chain couples TRBV7-2 to TRBJ2-1; 10 bases fit TRBD2. Germline CDR1 and CDR2: SGHTA and FQGNSA. Losses at the gene ends were 4 bases for V and 10 bases for J; bases not matched to a gene: 7. CDR3 length: 14 residues. In DNA, the CDR3 is TGTGCCAGCAGCTGGCTAGCGGGAGCCTGGGAGCAGTTCTTC. Translation: CASSWLAGAWEQFF.

V usage is TRBV7-6 and J usage is TRBJ1-2, with 12 bases identical to TRBD1. The CDR3 consists of 17 residues. V dropped 1 base and J dropped 8; count of bases not matched to a gene: 11. Germline CDR1 SGHVS, CDR2 FNYEAQ. CDR3 sequence reads: CASSLEAWDRGPLGYTF. The CDR3 nucleotides read TGTGCCAGCAGCTTAGAAGCCTGGGACAGGGGGCCTCTCGGCTACACCTTC.

The chain couples TRBV30 to TRBJ2-3; 12 bases fit TRBD2. This CDR3 is 14 amino acids long. CDR1 and CDR2 from the germline V gene are GTSNPN and SVGIG (reference sequence). V gave up 2 bases and J gave up 6 bases; unmatched junction bases: 3. The CDR3 protein is CAWSPTSGGDTQYF. CDR3 coding DNA: TGTGCCTGGAGTCCTACTAGCGGGGGGGATACGCAGTATTTT.

V usage is TRBV7-3 and J usage is TRBJ2-3; D is possibly TRBD2 (6 bases). This CDR3 comprises 13 residues. With 8 bases removed from V and 5 bases from J, the gap between germline ends came to 14 bases. Germline-derived CDR1 and CDR2 are SGHTA and FQGTGA. The CDR3 bases are TGTGCCAGCTCAGATAGCGGAAGAGATACGCAGTATTTT. It yields the protein CASSDSGRDTQYF.

The rearrangement links TRBV10-3 to TRBJ2-3, with a possible D match to TRBD2 (6 bases). Germline loops: CDR1 ENHRY, CDR2 SYGVKD. The CDR3 spans 14 residues. Trimming took off 4 bases at V and 5 bases at J, with 13 bases between the two ends. For the CDR3, the DNA is TGTGCCATCAGTGTATCGGAGGGGCGAGATACGCAGTATTTT. This sequence encodes CAISVSEGRDTQYF.

CDR3 bases: TGTGCCAGCAGCATCCGGGACAAGCCAAGCTCCTACGAGCAGTACTTC. Amino acid sequence: CASSIRDKPSSYEQYF. The chain is built from TRBV11-3 and TRBJ2-7; a weak D match, TRBD1 (6 bases). With 5 bases removed from V and 0 bases from J, the gap between germline ends came to 17 bases. The CDR3 is 16 amino acids. Per the germline V gene, CDR1 is SGHNT and CDR2 is YENEEA.